This passage covers 30 T cell receptor beta chains from one sample sequenced in a study of vaccination and CD4 T cells after COVID-19. Documented treatment: roughly 11-day PBMC culture with coronavirus spike peptide pools or control peptides (ViraFEST assay). For these receptors, no antigen is known. Cultured CD4+ T cells had their DNA profiled by the Oncomine TCR Beta short-read assay. In TCRdb, the PCR reads were re-called with MiXCR into one record per CDR3 protein. The sample records over 10,000 distinct CDR3 sequences, around 45% being singletons. The source material was CD4+ T cells from blood, cultured in vitro, sampled after SARS-CoV-2 vaccination. Receptor source: a human donor who had recovered from COVID-19.

The chain carries TRBV7-9 and TRBJ1-2; tentative D call: TRBD1 (5 bases). Trimming shortened V by 4 bases and J by 8 bases, and 17 bases separated the two germline ends. CDR1 and CDR2 from the germline V gene are SEHNR and FQNEAQ (reference sequence). CDR3 length: 14 amino acids. CDR3 protein: CASSYQGRASGYTF. The CDR3 nucleotides are TGTGCCAGCAGCTACCAGGGACGGGCGTCGGGCTACACCTTC.

This chain connects TRBV20-1 to TRBJ2-7; maybe TRBD2 (6 bases). The germline V gene encodes CDR1 DFQATT and CDR2 SNEGSKA (reference sequence). There are 15 residues in the CDR3. V was cut by 0 bases and J by 1 base, with 13 bases left in between. CDR3 sequence reads: CSARDILGGSYEQYF. CDR3 DNA sequence: TGCAGTGCTAGAGACATACTCGGGGGTTCCTACGAGCAGTACTTC.

The rearrangement uses TRBV21-1 and TRBJ2-3. TRBV21-1 is an annotated pseudogene. CDR3 length: 16 residues. DNA for the CDR3: TGTGCCAGCAGCAAAGAGAGGCAGGCTAGCACAGATACGCAGTATTTT. Its translation: CASSKERQASTDTQYF.

The genes are TRBV19 and TRBJ1-4, with TRBD1 as a possible D gene (5 bases). Germline V gene data show CDR1 as LNHDA and CDR2 as SQIVND (reference sequence). Trimming removed 6 bases at V and 10 bases at J, with 18 bases between. The length of the CDR3 is 14 residues. The CDR3 nucleotides read TGTGCCAGTAGGAGGGGAGCCAACCTCGGAAAACTGTTTTTT. This sequence encodes CASRRGANLGKLFF.

This clonotype was picked up a small number of times. J is TRBJ1-2 and V is TRBV20-1; 7 nucleotides match TRBD1. CDR1 and CDR2 from the germline V gene are DFQATT and SNEGSKA (reference sequence). This CDR3 has 14 residues. With 6 bases clipped from V and 3 bases from J, the junction kept 10 bases outside the gene matches. CDR3 sequence reads: CSAKQGSIYYGYTF. CDR3 nucleotides: TGCAGTGCAAAACAGGGGAGTATTTACTATGGCTACACCTTC.

This clonotype was observed a few times. The chain is built from TRBV11-3 and TRBJ1-2, with 7 bases identical to TRBD1. The V gene's germline CDR1 is SGHNT and CDR2 YENEEA. The CDR3 is 14 amino acids. Losses at the gene ends were 5 bases for V and 8 bases for J; bases not matched to a gene: 11. CDR3 nucleotide sequence: TGTGCCAGCAGCGCCCGCCGGGACAGAGCCGGCTACACCTTC. Encoded protein: CASSARRDRAGYTF.

The chain recombines TRBV20-1 with TRBJ2-5; a possible D gene is TRBD2 (5 bases). The CDR3 has 15 residues. Trimming pared 1 base from V and 2 bases from J, leaving 14 bases between. Germline CDR1 is DFQATT and CDR2 is SNEGSKA (reference sequence). The CDR3 coding sequence is TGCAGTGCTAGAGTCGAGTATGGAGGACAAGAGACCCAGTACTTC. Translation: CSARVEYGGQETQYF.

The chain recombines TRBV12-3 or TRBV12-4 with TRBJ1-5; no firm D call. CDR3 size: 12 residues. The V end was cut by 4 bases, the J end by 3 bases, with 4 bases between. The CDR3 DNA is TGTGCCAGCAGTTGGGACAATCAGCCCCAGCATTTT. Translated: CASSWDNQPQHF.

The chain has TRBV6-2 or TRBV6-3 and TRBJ1-2; D call uncertain. V was clipped by 4 bases and J by 2 bases, with 11 bases between them. Germline V gives CDR1 MNHEY, CDR2 SVGEGT. This CDR3 has 14 amino acids. The CDR3 spells CASSLSRSNYGYTF. DNA of the CDR3: TGTGCCAGCAGTTTGAGCAGGTCCAACTATGGCTACACCTTC.

In its sample, this clonotype was seen a few times. The gene calls are TRBV4-1 and TRBJ1-2; D is possibly TRBD1 (5 bases). CDR3 length equals 15 residues. Germline lookup yields CDR1 MGHRA and CDR2 YSYEKL. V was clipped by 0 bases and J by 4 bases, with 12 bases between them. In nucleotides, the CDR3 is TGCGCCAGCAGCCAAGATGGGAGTGGGGGCTATGGCTACACCTTC. As protein: CASSQDGSGGYGYTF.

This chain joins TRBV11-2 and TRBJ2-3; TRBD2 matches at 14 bases. The CDR3 is 16 residues long. Germline CDR1 reads SGHAT; CDR2 reads FQNNGV. J was trimmed by 1 base and V by 5 bases; bases with no gene match: 2. DNA of the CDR3: TGTGCCAGCAGCCAGACTAGCGGGGGGGGCACAGATACGCAGTATTTT. The encoded protein is CASSQTSGGGTDTQYF.

This clonotype has only a few counts. This chain connects TRBV7-9 to TRBJ1-2; no clear D. This CDR3 is 12 amino acids long. Germline-derived CDR1 and CDR2 are SEHNR and FQNEAQ (reference sequence). Trimming took off 1 base at V and 4 bases at J, with 4 bases between the two ends. The chain's CDR3 is CASSLDLYGYTF. CDR3 DNA: TGTGCCAGCAGCTTAGATCTCTATGGCTACACCTTC.

The CDR3 nucleotides read TGTGCCAGCAGTGAATATGGAAGGGTCCAGAACACTGAAGCTTTCTTT. Translation: CASSEYGRVQNTEAFF. This chain uses TRBV25-1 with TRBJ1-1; D not certain. The V and J ends lost 0 bases and 1 base respectively, with 12 bases between them. The CDR3 spans 16 residues. Germline V gene sequence: CDR1 MGHDK, CDR2 SYGVNS.

As regards this clonotype: The junction shows a germline mismatch at one end, possibly a read error. V gene TRBV20-1 combines with J gene TRBJ2-1; 9 bases match TRBD2. The CDR3 totals 12 residues. Germline lookup yields CDR1 DFQATT and CDR2 SNEGSKA (reference sequence). The CDR3 coding sequence is TGCAGCGCTAGCGGGGCCTACAATGAGCAGTTCTTC. This gives the protein CSASGAYNEQFF.

V is TRBV5-1 and J is TRBJ2-7; TRBD1 matches 7 bases. Per germline, CDR1 SGHRS and CDR2 YFSETQ. V lost 2 bases to trimming and J lost 3 bases; unmatched junction nucleotides: 5. The CDR3 is made up of 14 amino acids. The CDR3 sequence is CASSLVTGNYEQYF. The CDR3 DNA reads TGCGCCAGCAGCTTAGTGACAGGGAACTACGAGCAGTACTTC.

The V call is TRBV10-2, the J call TRBJ2-1; 12 bases fit TRBD2. CDR1 WSHSY and CDR2 SAAADI come from the germline V gene. The V gene end was trimmed by 4 bases and the J gene end by 10 bases; junction bases not matched to a gene: 5. There are 14 residues in the CDR3. The CDR3 sequence: CASSGRTSGNEQFF. CDR3 coding DNA: TGCGCCAGCAGTGGAAGGACTAGCGGGAACGAGCAGTTCTTC.

In this sample, this clonotype turned up once. This chain uses TRBV11-3 with TRBJ1-1; no definite D call. The CDR3 has 13 amino acids. V lost 2 bases, J lost 0 bases, and 4 bases lay in between. Germline lookup yields CDR1 SGHNT and CDR2 YENEEA. The CDR3 spells CASSLLMNTEAFF. Here the CDR3 DNA reads TGTGCCAGCAGCTTACTTATGAACACTGAAGCTTTCTTT.

Only one count was recorded for this clonotype. This chain uses TRBV20-1 with TRBJ1-1; D gene uncertain. The CDR3 is 13 residues long. V lost 0 bases to trimming and J lost 3 bases, with 8 bases between them. CDR1 is DFQATT, CDR2 SNEGSKA, per germline (reference sequence). The CDR3 DNA reads TGCAGTGCTAGAGATGGGGTCGACACTGAAGCTTTCTTT. It codes for CSARDGVDTEAFF.

Worth noting for this clonotype: One end of the junction fails to match germline, which may point to a read error. This rearrangement joins TRBV19 to TRBJ1-5; D gene uncertain. The CDR3 is 15 residues long. The germline V gene encodes CDR1 LNHDA and CDR2 SQIVND (reference sequence). The CDR3 reads CASSTVTFSNQPQHF. For the CDR3, the DNA is TGCGCCAGTAGTACGGTCACTTTTAGCAATCAGCCCCAGCATTTT. The variable domain in full, completed from reference TRBV19 and TRBJ1-5, reads DGGITQSPKYLFRKEGQNVTLSCEQNLNHDAMYWYRQDPGQGLRLIYYSQIVNDFQKGDIAEGYSVSREKKESFPLTVTSAQKNPTAFYLCASSTVTFSNQPQHFGDGTRLSIL.

This clonotype was counted only a few times. This chain joins TRBV10-2 and TRBJ1-2, with TRBD1 matching over 11 bases. V was clipped by 7 bases and J by 8 bases; unmatched bases: 6. CDR1 is WSHSY and CDR2 is SAAADI in the germline V gene. The length of the CDR3 is 13 residues. CDR3 residues: CASTHGTGGGYTF. In DNA form, the CDR3 reads TGCGCCAGCACCCATGGGACAGGGGGAGGCTACACCTTC.

This clonotype was recorded a few times. The chain combines TRBV2 with TRBJ1-1; D is possibly TRBD1 (5 bases). Per germline, CDR1 SNHLY and CDR2 FYNNEI. The CDR3 runs to 16 residues. V was cut by 5 bases and J by 4 bases, with 20 bases left in between. CDR3 nucleotides: TGTGCCAGCAGTCTCGAGGGGTTTGGTCGATCCACTGAAGCTTTCTTT. Translation: CASSLEGFGRSTEAFF. Drawing the rest from reference TRBV2 and TRBJ1-1, the complete variable domain is EPEVTQTPSHQVTQMGQEVILRCVPISNHLYFYWYRQILGQKVEFLVSFYNNEISEKSEIFDDQFSVERPDGSNFTLKIRSTKLEDSAMYFCASSLEGFGRSTEAFFGQGTRLTVV.

J is TRBJ2-7 and V is TRBV19; tentative D call: TRBD1 (6 bases). V was clipped by 5 bases and J by 4 bases, with 12 bases between them. CDR1 is LNHDA, CDR2 SQIVND, per germline (reference sequence). The CDR3 has 13 amino acids. CDR3 protein: CASSPGAGYEQYF. In nucleotides, the CDR3 is TGTGCCAGTAGTCCAGGGGCCGGGTACGAGCAGTACTTC.

V usage is TRBV7-8 and J usage is TRBJ1-4, with D possibly TRBD1 on 6 matching bases. The CDR3 consists of 14 residues. The germline V gene has CDR1 SGHVS and CDR2 FQNEAQ. The V gene lost 2 bases and the J gene lost 8 bases, with 12 bases spanning the gap. This chain's CDR3 is CASSLQGRGEKLFF. For the CDR3, the DNA is TGTGCCAGCAGCTTACAGGGCAGGGGAGAAAAACTGTTTTTT.

The chain uses TRBV6-1 and TRBJ2-3, with D unclear. V lost 5 bases, J lost 5 bases, and 8 bases lay in between. The CDR3 extends over 12 amino acids. Germline assignment: CDR1 MNHNS and CDR2 SASEGT. CDR3 loop: CASSRLGDTQYF. In DNA form, the CDR3 reads TGTGCCAGCAGTCGTCTAGGAGATACGCAGTATTTT.

The chain is built from TRBV5-1 and TRBJ2-5; 12 bases are shared with TRBD2. V trimming: 7 bases; J trimming: 4 bases; junction bases outside the gene matches: 8. The CDR3 runs to 15 residues. The germline CDR1 and CDR2 sequences are SGHRS and YFSETQ. The CDR3, as DNA: TGCGCCAGCGGCCAACTAGCGGGAGGACGAGAGACCCAGTACTTC. Its translation: CASGQLAGGRETQYF.

The sample holds a few counts of this clonotype. This sequence joins TRBV7-2 and TRBJ2-3; D is possibly TRBD2 (7 bases). Germline V gene data show CDR1 as SGHTA and CDR2 as FQGNSA. This CDR3 region has 15 residues. The CDR3 loop reads CATQVGGARTDTQYF. The CDR3 DNA is TGTGCTACACAAGTTGGGGGGGCCCGCACAGATACGCAGTATTTT.

The chain recombines TRBV29-1 with TRBJ1-5; D is undetermined. The V end lost 4 bases, the J end lost 5 bases, and 12 bases lay between the germline ends. Germline CDR1 reads SQVTM; CDR2 reads ANQGSEA. The CDR3 is 13 residues long. DNA of the CDR3: TGCAGCGTTGGATCCGGGGAGGATCAGCCCCAGCATTTT. Translation: CSVGSGEDQPQHF. Based on the CDR3 plus reference TRBV29-1 and TRBJ1-5, the full variable domain is SAVISQKPSRDICQRGTSLTIQCQVDSQVTMMFWYRQQPGQSLTLIATANQGSEATYESGFVIDKFPISRPNLTFSTLTVSNMSPEDSSIYLCSVGSGEDQPQHFGDGTRLSIL.

This chain links TRBV2 with TRBJ1-2, with D uncertain. This CDR3 comprises 12 residues. Germline V gene sequence: CDR1 SNHLY, CDR2 FYNNEI. V was cut by 11 bases and J by 1 base, with 11 bases left in between. The CDR3 reads CAGGSYNYGYTF. As DNA, the CDR3 is TGTGCCGGCGGGTCCTATAACTATGGCTACACCTTC.

This clonotype was observed a handful of times. This chain joins TRBV19 and TRBJ2-5, with D perhaps TRBD2 (5 bases). The V end was cut by 5 bases, the J end by 1 base, with 14 bases between. This CDR3 contains 15 residues. Germline V gene lookup returns CDR1 LNHDA and CDR2 SQIVND (reference sequence). CDR3 nucleotides: TGTGCCAGTAGTGACGGTGGGAGAGGCCAAGAGACCCAGTACTTC. Its protein product is CASSDGGRGQETQYF.

V and J are TRBV20-1 and TRBJ2-7, with D tentatively TRBD1 or TRBD2 (5 bases each). Between the trimmed V and J ends, which lost 2 bases and 0 bases, there was a span of 11 bases. The length of the CDR3 is 14 residues. The germline CDR1 and CDR2 sequences are DFQATT and SNEGSKA (reference sequence). The CDR3 DNA is TGCAGTGCTAGACTCTGGGGGACCTCCTACGAGCAGTACTTC. Encoded protein: CSARLWGTSYEQYF.